This TCR beta chain was observed in a study of blood T cell repertoires in COVID-19. CDR1 and CDR2 (germline): KGHSH, LQKENI. The CDR3 totals 15 residues. Trimming stripped 0 bases from V and 2 bases from J, with 9 bases between. Assay used: immunoSEQ multiplex PCR; TCRdb lists only in-frame clones, some missing. The table records some 160,000 clones, roughly 90% of them present only once. The J gene is TRBJ2-3, the V gene TRBV18; D may be TRBD1 (5 bases). Material for sequencing was peripheral blood. The sequence was obtained from a man between 60 and 70 years old with acute or convalescent COVID-19. For the CDR3, the DNA is TGTGCCAGCTCACCACCGCAGGGAATCACAGATACGCAGTATTTT. Translating gives CASSPPQGITDTQYF.